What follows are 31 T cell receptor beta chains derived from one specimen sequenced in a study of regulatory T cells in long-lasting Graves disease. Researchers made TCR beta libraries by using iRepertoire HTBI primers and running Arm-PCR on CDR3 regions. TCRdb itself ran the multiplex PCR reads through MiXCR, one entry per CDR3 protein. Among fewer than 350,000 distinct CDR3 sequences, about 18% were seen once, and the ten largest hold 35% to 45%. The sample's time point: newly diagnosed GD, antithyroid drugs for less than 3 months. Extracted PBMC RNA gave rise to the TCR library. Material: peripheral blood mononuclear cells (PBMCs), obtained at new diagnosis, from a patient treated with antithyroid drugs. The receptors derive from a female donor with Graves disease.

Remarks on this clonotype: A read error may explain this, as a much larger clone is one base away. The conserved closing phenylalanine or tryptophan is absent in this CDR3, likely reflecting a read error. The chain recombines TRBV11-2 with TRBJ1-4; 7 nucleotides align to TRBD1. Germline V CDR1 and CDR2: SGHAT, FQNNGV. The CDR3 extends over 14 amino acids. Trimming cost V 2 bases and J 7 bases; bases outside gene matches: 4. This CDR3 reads CASSLQGVGEKLFI. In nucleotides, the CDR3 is TGTGCCAGCAGCTTACAGGGGGTTGGTGAAAAACTGTTTATT.

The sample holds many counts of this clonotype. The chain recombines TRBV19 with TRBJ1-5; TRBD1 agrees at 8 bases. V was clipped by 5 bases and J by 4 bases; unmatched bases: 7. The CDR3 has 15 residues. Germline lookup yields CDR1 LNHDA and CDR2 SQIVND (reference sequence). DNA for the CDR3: TGTGCCAGTAGTGATTTCCGGGACAGGAATCAGCCCCAGCATTTT. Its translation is CASSDFRDRNQPQHF.

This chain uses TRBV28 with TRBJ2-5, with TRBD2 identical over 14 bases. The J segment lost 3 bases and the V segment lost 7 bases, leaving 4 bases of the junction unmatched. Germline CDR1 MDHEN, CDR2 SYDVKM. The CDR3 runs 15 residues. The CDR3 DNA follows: TGTGCCAGCATAACGGGACTAGCGGGAGAAGAGACCCAGTACTTC. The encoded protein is CASITGLAGEETQYF.

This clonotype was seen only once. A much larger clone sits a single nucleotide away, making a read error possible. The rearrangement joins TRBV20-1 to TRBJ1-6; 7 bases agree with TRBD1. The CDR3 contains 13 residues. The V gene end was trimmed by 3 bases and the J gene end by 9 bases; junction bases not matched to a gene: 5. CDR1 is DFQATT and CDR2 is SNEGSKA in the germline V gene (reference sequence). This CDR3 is CSASEGASSPLHF. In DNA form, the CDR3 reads TGCAGTGCTAGTGAGGGGGCTAGTTCACCCCTCCACTTT.

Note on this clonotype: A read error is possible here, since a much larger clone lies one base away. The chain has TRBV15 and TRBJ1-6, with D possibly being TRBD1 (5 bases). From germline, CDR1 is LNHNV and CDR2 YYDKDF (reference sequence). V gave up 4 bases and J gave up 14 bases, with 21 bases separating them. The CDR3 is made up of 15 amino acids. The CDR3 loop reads CATSTGPNGLGSLHF. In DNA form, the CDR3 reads TGTGCCACCAGCACAGGGCCTAACGGCCTAGGATCCCTCCACTTT. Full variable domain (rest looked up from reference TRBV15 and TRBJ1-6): DAMVIQNPRYQVTQFGKPVTLSCSQTLNHNVMYWYQQKSSQAPKLLFHYYDKDFNNEADTPDNFQSRRPNTSFCFLDIRSPGLGDTAMYLCATSTGPNGLGSLHFGNGTRLTVT.

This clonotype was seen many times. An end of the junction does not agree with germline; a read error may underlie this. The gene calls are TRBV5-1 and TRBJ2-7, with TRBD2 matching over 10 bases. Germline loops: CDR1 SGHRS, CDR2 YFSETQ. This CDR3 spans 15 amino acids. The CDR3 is CASSPAGTSAYEQYF. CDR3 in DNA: TGTGCCAGCAGCCCAGCAGGGACTAGCGCCTACGAGCAGTACTTC.

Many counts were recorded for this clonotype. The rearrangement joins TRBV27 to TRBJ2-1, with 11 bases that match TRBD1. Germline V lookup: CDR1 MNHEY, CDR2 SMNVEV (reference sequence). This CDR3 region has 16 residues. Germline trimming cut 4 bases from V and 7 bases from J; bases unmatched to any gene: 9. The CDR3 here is CASSSPRTGGSNEQFF. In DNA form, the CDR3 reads TGTGCCAGCAGTTCCCCCCGGACAGGGGGCTCAAATGAGCAGTTCTTC.

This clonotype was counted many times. The CDR3 region is CASSLAPGGRTDTQYF. The DNA of the CDR3 is TGCGCCAGCAGCTTGGCCCCAGGCGGGAGAACAGATACGCAGTATTTT. The chain is built from TRBV5-1 and TRBJ2-3; the match to TRBD2 covers 7 bases. Per the germline V gene, CDR1 is SGHRS and CDR2 is YFSETQ. The J segment lost 3 bases and the V segment lost 0 bases, leaving 7 bases of the junction unmatched. The CDR3 runs to 16 residues. The complete variable domain, with remaining parts taken from reference TRBV5-1 and TRBJ2-3, reads KAGVTQTPRYLIKTRGQQVTLSCSPISGHRSVSWYQQTPGQGLQFLFEYFSETQRNKGNFPGRFSGRQFSNSRSEMNVSTLELGDSALYLCASSLAPGGRTDTQYFGPGTRLTVL.

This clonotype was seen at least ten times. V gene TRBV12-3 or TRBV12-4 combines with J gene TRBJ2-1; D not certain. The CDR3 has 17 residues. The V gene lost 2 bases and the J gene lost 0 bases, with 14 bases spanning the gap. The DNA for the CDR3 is TGTGCCAGCAGTTTATACGGTATCGCCGGCTCCTACAATGAGCAGTTCTTC. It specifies CASSLYGIAGSYNEQFF.

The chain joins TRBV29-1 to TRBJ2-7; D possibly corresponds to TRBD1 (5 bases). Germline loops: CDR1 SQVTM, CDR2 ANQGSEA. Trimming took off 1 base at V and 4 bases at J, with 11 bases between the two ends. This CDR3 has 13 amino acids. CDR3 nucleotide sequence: TGCAGCGTTGAAGTGTCAGGGTTTTACGAGCAGTACTTC. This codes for CSVEVSGFYEQYF.

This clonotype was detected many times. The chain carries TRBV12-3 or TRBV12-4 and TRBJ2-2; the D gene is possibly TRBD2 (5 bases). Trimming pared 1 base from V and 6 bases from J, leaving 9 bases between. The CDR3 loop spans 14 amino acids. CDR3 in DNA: TGTGCCAGCAGTTTAGTCACGAGGGCCGGGGAGCTGTTTTTT. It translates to CASSLVTRAGELFF.

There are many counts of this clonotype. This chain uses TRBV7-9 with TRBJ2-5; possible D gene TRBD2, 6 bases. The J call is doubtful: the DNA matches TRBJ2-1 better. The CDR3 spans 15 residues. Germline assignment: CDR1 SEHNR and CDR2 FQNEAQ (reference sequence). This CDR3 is CASSLAASALAEQFF. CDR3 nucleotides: TGTGCCAGCAGCTTAGCGGCTAGCGCACTAGCTGAGCAGTTCTTC.

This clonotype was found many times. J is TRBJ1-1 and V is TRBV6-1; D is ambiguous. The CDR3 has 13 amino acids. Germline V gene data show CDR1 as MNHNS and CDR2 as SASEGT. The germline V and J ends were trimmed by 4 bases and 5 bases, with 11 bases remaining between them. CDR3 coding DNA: TGTGCCAGCAGTGGACCCCAAGGAACTGAAGCTTTCTTT. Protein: CASSGPQGTEAFF.

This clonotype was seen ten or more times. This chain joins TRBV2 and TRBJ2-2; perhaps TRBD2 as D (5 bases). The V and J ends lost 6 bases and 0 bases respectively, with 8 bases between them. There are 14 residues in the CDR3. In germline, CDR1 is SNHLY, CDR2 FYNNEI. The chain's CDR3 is CASRDSANTGELFF. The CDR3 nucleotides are TGTGCCAGCAGGGACTCCGCGAACACCGGGGAGCTGTTTTTT.

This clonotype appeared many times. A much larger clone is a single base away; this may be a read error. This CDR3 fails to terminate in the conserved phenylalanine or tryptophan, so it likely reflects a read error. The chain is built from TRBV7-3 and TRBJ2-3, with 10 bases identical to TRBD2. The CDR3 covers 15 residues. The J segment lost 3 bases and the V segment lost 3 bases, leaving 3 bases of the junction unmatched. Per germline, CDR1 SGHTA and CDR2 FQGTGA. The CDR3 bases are TGTGCCAGCAGCTTGGCTAGCGGGAGTACAGATACGCAGTATCTT. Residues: CASSLASGSTDTQYL.

CDR3 sequence: CASSSGPNGPGELFF. As DNA, the CDR3 is TGTGCCAGCAGTTCTGGGCCTAACGGGCCCGGGGAGCTGTTTTTT. The V call is TRBV27, the J call TRBJ2-2; D gene uncertain. Trimming left V 4 bases short and J 6 bases short, with 15 bases between. CDR1 is MNHEY, CDR2 SMNVEV, per germline (reference sequence). The CDR3 runs to 15 residues.

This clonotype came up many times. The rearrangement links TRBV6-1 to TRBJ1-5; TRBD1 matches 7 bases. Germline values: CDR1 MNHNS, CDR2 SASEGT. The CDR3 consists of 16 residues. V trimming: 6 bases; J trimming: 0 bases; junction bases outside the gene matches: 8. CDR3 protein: CASRPEQGGSNQPQHF. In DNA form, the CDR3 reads TGTGCCAGCAGGCCCGAGCAGGGGGGTAGCAATCAGCCCCAGCATTTT.

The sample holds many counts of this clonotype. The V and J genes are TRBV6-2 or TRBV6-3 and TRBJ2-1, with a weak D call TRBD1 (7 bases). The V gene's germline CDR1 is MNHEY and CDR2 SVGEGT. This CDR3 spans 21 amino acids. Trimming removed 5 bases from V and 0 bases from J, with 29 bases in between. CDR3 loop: CASSPSDNRGGWRSSYNEQFF. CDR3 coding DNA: TGTGCCAGCAGTCCCTCGGATAACAGGGGAGGATGGAGGAGCTCCTACAATGAGCAGTTCTTC.

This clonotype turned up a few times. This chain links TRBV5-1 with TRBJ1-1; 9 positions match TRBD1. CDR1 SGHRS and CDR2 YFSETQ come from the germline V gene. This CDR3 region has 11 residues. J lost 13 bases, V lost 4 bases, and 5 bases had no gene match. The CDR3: CASSTGQGSFF. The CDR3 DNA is TGCGCCAGCAGCACCGGACAGGGGAGTTTCTTT.

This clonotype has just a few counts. The CDR3 here is CASSLGQGLAKNIQYF. DNA of the CDR3: TGTGCCAGCAGTTTAGGACAGGGTCTAGCCAAAAACATTCAGTACTTC. J is TRBJ2-4 and V is TRBV12-3 or TRBV12-4; 7 bases fit TRBD1. The CDR3 contains 16 residues. Unmatched junction bases numbered 3, after V lost 1 base and J lost 0 bases.

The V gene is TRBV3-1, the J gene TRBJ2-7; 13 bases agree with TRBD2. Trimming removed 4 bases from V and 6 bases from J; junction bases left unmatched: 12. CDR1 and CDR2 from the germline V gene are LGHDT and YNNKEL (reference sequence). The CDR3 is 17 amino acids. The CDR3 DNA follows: TGTGCCAGCAGCCTATACAACGGACTAGCGGGAGCCCCCGAGCAGTACTTC. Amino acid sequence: CASSLYNGLAGAPEQYF.

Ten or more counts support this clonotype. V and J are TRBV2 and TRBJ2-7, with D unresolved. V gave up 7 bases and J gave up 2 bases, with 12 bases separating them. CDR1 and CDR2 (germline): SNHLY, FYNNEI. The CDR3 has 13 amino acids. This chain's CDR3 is CASTQGRTYEQYF. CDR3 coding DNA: TGTGCCAGCACCCAAGGGCGTACCTACGAGCAGTACTTC.

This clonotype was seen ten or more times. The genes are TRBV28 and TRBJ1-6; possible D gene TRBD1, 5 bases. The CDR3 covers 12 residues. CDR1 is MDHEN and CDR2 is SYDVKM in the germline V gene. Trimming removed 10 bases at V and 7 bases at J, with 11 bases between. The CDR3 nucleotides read TGTGCCACCTCGCGGGGGAATTCACCCCTCCACTTT. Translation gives CATSRGNSPLHF.

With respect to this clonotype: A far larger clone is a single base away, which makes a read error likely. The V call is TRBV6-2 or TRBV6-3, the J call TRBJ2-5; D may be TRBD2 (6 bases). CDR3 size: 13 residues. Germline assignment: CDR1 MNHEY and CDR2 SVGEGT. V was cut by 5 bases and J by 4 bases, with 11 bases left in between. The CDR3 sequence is CASSIADRETQYF. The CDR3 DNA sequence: TGTGCCAGCAGTATAGCGGACCGAGAGACCCAGTACTTC.

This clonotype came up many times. This CDR3 is CASHWGPDTQYF. CDR3 bases: TGTGCCAGTCATTGGGGACCAGATACGCAGTATTTT. V is TRBV2 and J is TRBJ2-3; D possibly uses TRBD1 or TRBD2 (5 bases each). V was shortened by 9 bases and J by 4 bases, with 11 bases between the two germline ends. The germline V gene encodes CDR1 SNHLY and CDR2 FYNNEI. This CDR3 spans 12 amino acids.

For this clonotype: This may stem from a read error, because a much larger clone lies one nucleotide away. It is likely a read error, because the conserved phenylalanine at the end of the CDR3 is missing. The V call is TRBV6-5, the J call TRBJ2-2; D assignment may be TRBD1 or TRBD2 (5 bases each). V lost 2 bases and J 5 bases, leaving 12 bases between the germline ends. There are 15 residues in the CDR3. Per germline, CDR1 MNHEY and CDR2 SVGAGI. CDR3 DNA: TGTGCCAGCAGTTACGCCGGGACCTTGACCGGGGAGCTGTTTCTT. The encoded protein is CASSYAGTLTGELFL.

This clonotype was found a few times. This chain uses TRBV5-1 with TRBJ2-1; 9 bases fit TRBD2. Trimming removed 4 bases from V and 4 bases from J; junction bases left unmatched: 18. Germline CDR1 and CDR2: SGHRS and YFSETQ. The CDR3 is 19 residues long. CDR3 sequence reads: CASSLGWRVSSGKYNEQFF. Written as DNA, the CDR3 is TGCGCCAGCAGCCTTGGCTGGCGGGTATCTAGCGGGAAGTACAATGAGCAGTTCTTC. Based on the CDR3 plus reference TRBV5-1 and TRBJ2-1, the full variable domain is KAGVTQTPRYLIKTRGQQVTLSCSPISGHRSVSWYQQTPGQGLQFLFEYFSETQRNKGNFPGRFSGRQFSNSRSEMNVSTLELGDSALYLCASSLGWRVSSGKYNEQFFGPGTRLTVL.

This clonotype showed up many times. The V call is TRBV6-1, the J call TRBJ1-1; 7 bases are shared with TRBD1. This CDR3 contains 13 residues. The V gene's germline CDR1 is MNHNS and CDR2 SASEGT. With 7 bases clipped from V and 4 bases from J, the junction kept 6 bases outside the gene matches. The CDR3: CASNSGGSTEAFF. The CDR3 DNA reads TGTGCCAGCAACTCAGGGGGGAGCACTGAAGCTTTCTTT.

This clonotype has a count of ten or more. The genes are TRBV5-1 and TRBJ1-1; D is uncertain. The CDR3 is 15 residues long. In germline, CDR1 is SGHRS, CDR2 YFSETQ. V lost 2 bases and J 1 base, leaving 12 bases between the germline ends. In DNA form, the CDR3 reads TGCGCCAGCAGCTTAACAACGGAGAAGAACACTGAAGCTTTCTTT. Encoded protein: CASSLTTEKNTEAFF. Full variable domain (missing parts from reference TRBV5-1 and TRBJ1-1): KAGVTQTPRYLIKTRGQQVTLSCSPISGHRSVSWYQQTPGQGLQFLFEYFSETQRNKGNFPGRFSGRQFSNSRSEMNVSTLELGDSALYLCASSLTTEKNTEAFFGQGTRLTVV.

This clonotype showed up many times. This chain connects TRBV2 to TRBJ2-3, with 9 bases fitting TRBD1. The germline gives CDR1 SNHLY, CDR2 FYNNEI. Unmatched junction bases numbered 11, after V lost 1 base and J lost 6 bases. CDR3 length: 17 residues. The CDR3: CASSEERGQGPLDTQYF. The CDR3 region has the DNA TGTGCCAGCAGTGAAGAGAGGGGACAGGGCCCTCTGGATACGCAGTATTTT.

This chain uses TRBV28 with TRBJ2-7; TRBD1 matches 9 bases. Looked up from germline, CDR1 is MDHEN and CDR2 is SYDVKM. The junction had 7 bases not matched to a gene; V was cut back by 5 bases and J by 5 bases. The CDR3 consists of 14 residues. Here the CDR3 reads CASSPGTGKHEQYF. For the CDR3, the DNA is TGTGCCAGCAGTCCCGGGACAGGGAAACACGAGCAGTACTTC.